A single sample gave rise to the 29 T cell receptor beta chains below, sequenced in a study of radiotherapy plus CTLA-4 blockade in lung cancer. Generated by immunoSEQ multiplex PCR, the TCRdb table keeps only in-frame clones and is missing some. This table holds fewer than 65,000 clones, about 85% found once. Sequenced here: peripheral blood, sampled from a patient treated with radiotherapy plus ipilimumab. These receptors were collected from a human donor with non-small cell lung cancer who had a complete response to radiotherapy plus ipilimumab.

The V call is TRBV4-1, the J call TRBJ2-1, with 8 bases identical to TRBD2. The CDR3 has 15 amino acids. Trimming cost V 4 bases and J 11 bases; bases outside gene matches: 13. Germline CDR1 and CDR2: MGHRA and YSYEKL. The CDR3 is CASSLAPGLELKQFF. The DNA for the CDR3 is TGCGCCAGCAGCCTCGCCCCGGGACTAGAATTGAAGCAGTTCTTC.

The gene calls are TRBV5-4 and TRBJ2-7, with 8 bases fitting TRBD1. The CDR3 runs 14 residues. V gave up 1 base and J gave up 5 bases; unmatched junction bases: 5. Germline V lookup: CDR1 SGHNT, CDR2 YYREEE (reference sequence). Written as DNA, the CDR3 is TGTGCCAGCAGCTTGAGGACAGGGAACGACGAGCAGTACTTC. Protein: CASSLRTGNDEQYF.

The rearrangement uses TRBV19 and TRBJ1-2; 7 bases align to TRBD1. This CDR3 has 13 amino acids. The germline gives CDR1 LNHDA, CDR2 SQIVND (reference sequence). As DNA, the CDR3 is TGTAGCTTGGACAGGCTTACTAACTATGGCTACACCTTC. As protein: CSLDRLTNYGYTF.

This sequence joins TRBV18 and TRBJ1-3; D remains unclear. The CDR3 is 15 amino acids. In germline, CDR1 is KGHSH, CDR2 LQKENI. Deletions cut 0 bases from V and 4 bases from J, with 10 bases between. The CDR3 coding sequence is TGTGCCAGCTCACCACCGGTTTTGCAGGGAAACACCATATATTTT. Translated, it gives CASSPPVLQGNTIYF.

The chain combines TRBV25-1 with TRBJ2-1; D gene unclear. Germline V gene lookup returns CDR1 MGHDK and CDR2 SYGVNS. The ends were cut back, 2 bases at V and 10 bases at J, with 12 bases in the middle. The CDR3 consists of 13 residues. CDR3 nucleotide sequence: TGTGCCAGCAGTGAAATGGAGCGAGTGGAGCAGTTCTTC. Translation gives CASSEMERVEQFF. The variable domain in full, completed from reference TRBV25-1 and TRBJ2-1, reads EADIYQTPRYLVIGTGKKITLECSQTMGHDKMYWYQQDPGMELHLIHYSYGVNSTEKGDLSSESTVSRIRTEHFPLTLESARPSHTSQYLCASSEMERVEQFFGPGTRLTVL.

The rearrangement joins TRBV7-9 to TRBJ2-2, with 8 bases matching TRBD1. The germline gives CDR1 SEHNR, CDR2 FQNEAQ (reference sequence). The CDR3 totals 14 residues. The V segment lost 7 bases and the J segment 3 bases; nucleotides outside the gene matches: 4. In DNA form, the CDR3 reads TGTGCCAGCAAGACAGGGGCGGACACCGGGGAGCTGTTTTTT. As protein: CASKTGADTGELFF.

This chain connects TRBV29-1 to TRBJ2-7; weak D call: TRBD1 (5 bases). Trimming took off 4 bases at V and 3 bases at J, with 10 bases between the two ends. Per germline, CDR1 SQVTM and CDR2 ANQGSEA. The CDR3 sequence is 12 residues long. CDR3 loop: CSVAARVYEQYF. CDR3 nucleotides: TGCAGCGTTGCTGCCAGGGTCTACGAGCAGTACTTC.

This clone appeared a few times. CDR3 sequence reads: CASSPLEITTTDTQYF. CDR3 sequence (DNA): TGTGCCAGCTCACCACTCGAGATAACTACCACAGATACGCAGTATTTT. The chain links TRBV18 to TRBJ2-3; D ambiguous. CDR3 length: 16 residues. Trimming shortened V by 1 base and J by 2 bases, and 13 bases separated the two germline ends. Germline values: CDR1 KGHSH, CDR2 LQKENI.

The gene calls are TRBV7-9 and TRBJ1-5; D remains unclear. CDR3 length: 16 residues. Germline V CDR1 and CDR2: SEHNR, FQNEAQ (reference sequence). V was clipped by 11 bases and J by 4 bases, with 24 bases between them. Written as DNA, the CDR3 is TGTGCCCCCGGCACCGGCCAGGAATTATCAAATCAGCCCCAGCATTTT. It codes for CAPGTGQELSNQPQHF.

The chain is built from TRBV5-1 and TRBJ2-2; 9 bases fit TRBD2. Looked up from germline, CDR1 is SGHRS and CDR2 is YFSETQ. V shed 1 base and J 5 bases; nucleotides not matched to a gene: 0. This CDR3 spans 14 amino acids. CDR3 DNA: TGCGCCAGCAGCTTGACTAGCGGGACCGGGGAGCTGTTTTTT. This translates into CASSLTSGTGELFF.

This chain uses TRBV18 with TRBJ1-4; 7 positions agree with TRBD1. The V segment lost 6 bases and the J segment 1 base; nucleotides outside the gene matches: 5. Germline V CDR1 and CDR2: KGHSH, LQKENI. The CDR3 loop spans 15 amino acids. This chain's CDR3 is CASSPGTETNEKLFF. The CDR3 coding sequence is TGTGCCAGCTCTCCCGGGACAGAAACTAATGAAAAACTGTTTTTT.

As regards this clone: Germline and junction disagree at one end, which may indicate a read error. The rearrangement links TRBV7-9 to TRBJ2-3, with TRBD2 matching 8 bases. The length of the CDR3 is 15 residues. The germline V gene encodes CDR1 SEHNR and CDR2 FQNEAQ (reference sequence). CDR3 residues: CASSLAGLATDTQYF. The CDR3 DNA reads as TGTGCCAGCAGCCTAGCGGGCCTGGCCACAGATACGCAGTATTTT. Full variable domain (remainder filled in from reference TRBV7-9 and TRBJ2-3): DTGVSQNPRHKITKRGQNVTFRCDPISEHNRLYWYRQTLGQGPEFLTYFQNEAQLEKSRLLSDRFSAERPKGSFSTLEIQRTEQGDSAMYLCASSLAGLATDTQYFGPGTRLTVL.

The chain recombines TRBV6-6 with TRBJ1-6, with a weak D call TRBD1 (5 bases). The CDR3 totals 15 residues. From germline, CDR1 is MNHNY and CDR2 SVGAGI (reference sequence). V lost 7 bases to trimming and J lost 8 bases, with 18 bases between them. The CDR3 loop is CASTQTAIDYSPLHF. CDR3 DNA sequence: TGTGCCAGCACCCAGACAGCTATCGACTATTCACCCCTCCACTTT.

The chain's CDR3 is CAWRASGANVLTF. Here the CDR3 DNA reads TGTGCCTGGAGAGCCTCTGGGGCCAACGTCCTGACTTTC. The chain couples TRBV30 to TRBJ2-6, with D hard to call. CDR1 is GTSNPN and CDR2 is SVGIG in the germline V gene (reference sequence). The ends were cut back, 3 bases at V and 0 bases at J, with 3 bases in the middle. The CDR3 consists of 13 residues.

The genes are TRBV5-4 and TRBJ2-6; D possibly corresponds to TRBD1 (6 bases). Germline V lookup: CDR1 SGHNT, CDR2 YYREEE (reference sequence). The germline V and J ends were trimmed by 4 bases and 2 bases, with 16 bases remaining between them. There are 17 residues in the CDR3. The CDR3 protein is CASSVKQGTPGANVLTF. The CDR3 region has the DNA TGTGCCAGCAGCGTAAAACAGGGAACCCCTGGGGCCAACGTCCTGACTTTC.

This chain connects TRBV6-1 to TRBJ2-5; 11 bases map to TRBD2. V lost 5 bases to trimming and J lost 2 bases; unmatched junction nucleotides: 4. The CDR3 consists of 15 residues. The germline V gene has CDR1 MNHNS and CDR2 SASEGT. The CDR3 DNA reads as TGTGCCAGCAGTCGACTAGCGGGGTCACAAGAGACCCAGTACTTC. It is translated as CASSRLAGSQETQYF.

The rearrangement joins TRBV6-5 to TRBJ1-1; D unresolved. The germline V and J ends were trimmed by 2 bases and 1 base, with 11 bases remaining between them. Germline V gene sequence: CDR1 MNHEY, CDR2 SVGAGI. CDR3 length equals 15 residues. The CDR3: CASSYGLGPNTEAFF. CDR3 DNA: TGTGCCAGCAGTTACGGCCTTGGGCCGAACACTGAAGCTTTCTTT.

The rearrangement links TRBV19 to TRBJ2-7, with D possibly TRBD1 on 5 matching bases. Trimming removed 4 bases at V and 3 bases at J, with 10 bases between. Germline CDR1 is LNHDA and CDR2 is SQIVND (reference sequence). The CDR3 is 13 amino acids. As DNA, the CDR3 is TGTGCCAGTAGTAGGGGCCGGTACTACGAGCAGTACTTC. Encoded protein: CASSRGRYYEQYF. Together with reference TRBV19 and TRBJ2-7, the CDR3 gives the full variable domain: DGGITQSPKYLFRKEGQNVTLSCEQNLNHDAMYWYRQDPGQGLRLIYYSQIVNDFQKGDIAEGYSVSREKKESFPLTVTSAQKNPTAFYLCASSRGRYYEQYFGPGTRLTVT.

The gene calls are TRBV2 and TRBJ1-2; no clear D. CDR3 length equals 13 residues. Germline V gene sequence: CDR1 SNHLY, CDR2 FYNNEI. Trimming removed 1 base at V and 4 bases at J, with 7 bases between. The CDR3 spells CASSEGSAYGYTF. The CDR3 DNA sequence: TGTGCCAGCAGTGAAGGAAGCGCCTATGGCTACACCTTC.

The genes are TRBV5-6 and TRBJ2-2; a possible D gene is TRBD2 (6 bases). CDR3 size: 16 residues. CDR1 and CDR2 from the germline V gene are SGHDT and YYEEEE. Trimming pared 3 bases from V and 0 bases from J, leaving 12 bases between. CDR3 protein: CASSYGPGANTGELFF. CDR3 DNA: TGTGCCAGCAGCTACGGCCCGGGGGCGAACACCGGGGAGCTGTTTTTT.

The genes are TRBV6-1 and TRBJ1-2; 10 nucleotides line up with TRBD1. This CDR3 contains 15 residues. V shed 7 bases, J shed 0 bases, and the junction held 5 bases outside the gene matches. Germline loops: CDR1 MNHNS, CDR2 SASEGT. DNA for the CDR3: TGTGCCAGCAACCCGGGACAGGGGACTAACTATGGCTACACCTTC. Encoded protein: CASNPGQGTNYGYTF.

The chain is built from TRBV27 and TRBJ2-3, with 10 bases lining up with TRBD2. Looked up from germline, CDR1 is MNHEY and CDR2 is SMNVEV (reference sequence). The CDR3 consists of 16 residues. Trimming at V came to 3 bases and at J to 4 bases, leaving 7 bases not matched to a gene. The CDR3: CASSFSGRAQADTQYF. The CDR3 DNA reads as TGTGCCAGCAGTTTCAGCGGGAGGGCCCAAGCAGATACGCAGTATTTT.

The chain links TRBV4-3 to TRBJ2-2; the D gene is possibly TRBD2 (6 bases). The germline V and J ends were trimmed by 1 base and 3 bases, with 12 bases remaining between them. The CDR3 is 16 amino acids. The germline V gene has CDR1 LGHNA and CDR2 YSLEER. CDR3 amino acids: CASSQVWGEDTGELFF. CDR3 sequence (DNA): TGCGCCAGCAGCCAAGTATGGGGGGAGGACACCGGGGAGCTGTTTTTT.

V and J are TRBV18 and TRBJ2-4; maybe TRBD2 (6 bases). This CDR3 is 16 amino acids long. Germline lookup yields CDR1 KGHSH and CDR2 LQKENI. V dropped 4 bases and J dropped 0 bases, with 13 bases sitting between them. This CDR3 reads CASSLLAGLAKNIQYF. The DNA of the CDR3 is TGTGCCAGCTCACTCTTGGCGGGACTAGCCAAAAACATTCAGTACTTC. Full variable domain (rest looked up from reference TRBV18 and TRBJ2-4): NAGVMQNPRHLVRRRGQEARLRCSPMKGHSHVYWYRQLPEEGLKFMVYLQKENIIDESGMPKERFSAEFPKEGPSILRIQQVVRGDSAAYFCASSLLAGLAKNIQYFGAGTRLSVL.

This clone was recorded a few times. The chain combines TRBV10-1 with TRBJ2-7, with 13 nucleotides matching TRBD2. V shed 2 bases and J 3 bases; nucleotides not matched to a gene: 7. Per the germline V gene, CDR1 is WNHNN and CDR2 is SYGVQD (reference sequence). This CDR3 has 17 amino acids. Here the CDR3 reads CASSETSGRAFIYEQYV. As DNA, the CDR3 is TGCGCCAGCAGTGAGACTAGCGGGAGGGCCTTCATCTACGAGCAGTACGTC.

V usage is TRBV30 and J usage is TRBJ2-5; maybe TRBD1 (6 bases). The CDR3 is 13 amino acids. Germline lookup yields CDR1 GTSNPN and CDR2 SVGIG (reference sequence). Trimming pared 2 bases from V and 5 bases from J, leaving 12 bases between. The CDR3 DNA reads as TGTGCCTGGAGTCAGGGGCTGATCGAGACCCAGTACTTC. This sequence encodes CAWSQGLIETQYF.

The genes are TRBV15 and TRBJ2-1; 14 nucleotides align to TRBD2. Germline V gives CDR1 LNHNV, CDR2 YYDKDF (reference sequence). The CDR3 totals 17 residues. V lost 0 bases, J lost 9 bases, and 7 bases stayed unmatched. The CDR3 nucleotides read TGTGCCACCAGCAGAGAGTCCGGGGGACTAGCGGGAGTTGAGCAGTTCTTC. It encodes CATSRESGGLAGVEQFF.

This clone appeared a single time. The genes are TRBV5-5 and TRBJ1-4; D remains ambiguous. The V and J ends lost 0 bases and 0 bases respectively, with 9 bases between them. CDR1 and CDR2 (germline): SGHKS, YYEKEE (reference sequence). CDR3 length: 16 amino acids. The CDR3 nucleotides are TGTGCCAGCAGCTTGGGGTACAGAACAACTAATGAAAAACTGTTTTTT. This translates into CASSLGYRTTNEKLFF.

The CDR3 loop is CASSLWGGPDGYTF. The CDR3 bases are TGTGCCAGCAGCCTATGGGGGGGGCCCGATGGCTACACCTTC. The chain recombines TRBV7-8 with TRBJ1-2; TRBD1 might be the D (6 bases). Trimming removed 5 bases at V and 6 bases at J, with 16 bases between. The CDR3 has 14 residues. Germline V gene sequence: CDR1 SGHVS, CDR2 FQNEAQ.